These 17 T cell receptor beta chains were all obtained from the same sample, sequenced in a study of Ad26.COV2.S vaccination and SARS-CoV-2 variants. Treatment of the sample: around 19 received Ad26.COV2.S at low or high dose, single or two shots; several received placebo; per-sample allocation not given. Sampling took place 63 days after the first vaccine or placebo injection. The assay was immunoSEQ multiplex PCR, and TCRdb's table has in-frame clones only and misses some. The sample consists of hundreds of thousands of clones, 88% of them appearing once. This specimen was peripheral blood, taken in a trial of Ad26.COV2.S vaccine versus placebo. All receptors come from a person between 18 and 65 years old who received the Ad26.COV2.S COVID-19 vaccine or a placebo.

The chain couples TRBV19 to TRBJ1-6, with 12 bases identical to TRBD1. This CDR3 contains 14 residues. The V gene end was trimmed by 7 bases and the J gene end by 7 bases; junction bases not matched to a gene: 2. Germline V gene lookup returns CDR1 LNHDA and CDR2 SQIVND (reference sequence). The chain's CDR3 is CASTGQGANSPLHF. Written as DNA, the CDR3 is TGTGCCAGTACGGGACAGGGGGCCAATTCACCCCTCCACTTT.

The V call is TRBV5-1, the J call TRBJ2-7; unclear D gene. Looked up from germline, CDR1 is SGHRS and CDR2 is YFSETQ. The V end was cut by 3 bases, the J end by 4 bases, with 5 bases between. The CDR3 is 11 amino acids. The CDR3 coding sequence is TGCGCCAGCAGCTCCGCTTACGAGCAGTACTTC. As protein: CASSSAYEQYF.

The rearrangement joins TRBV30 to TRBJ2-1, with 8 bases matching TRBD2. CDR1 and CDR2 from the germline V gene are GTSNPN and SVGIG (reference sequence). This CDR3 is built from 16 residues. After removal of 3 bases from V and 4 bases from J, the junction contained 11 bases not matched to a gene. The CDR3 DNA reads TGTGCCTGGAGCGTCCCGGGACTAGGACCTTACAATGAGCAGTTCTTC. Residues: CAWSVPGLGPYNEQFF.

This clone occurred once. The chain is built from TRBV4-1 and TRBJ2-2, with D uncertain. CDR1 and CDR2 (germline): MGHRA, YSYEKL. The CDR3 is made up of 14 amino acids. V lost 1 base, J lost 3 bases, and 6 bases lay in between. The CDR3: CASSQVQYTGELFF. The CDR3 region has the DNA TGCGCCAGCAGCCAAGTTCAGTACACCGGGGAGCTGTTTTTT.

The chain links TRBV7-9 to TRBJ2-7; 9 nucleotides line up with TRBD1. The length of the CDR3 is 18 residues. Per germline, CDR1 SEHNR and CDR2 FQNEAQ (reference sequence). The J segment lost 2 bases and the V segment lost 4 bases, leaving 15 bases of the junction unmatched. In DNA, the CDR3 is TGTGCCAGCAGCTCCGACAGGGGGAGGGATTCTTGGACCTACGAGCAGTACTTC. Protein sequence: CASSSDRGRDSWTYEQYF.

The gene calls are TRBV5-1 and TRBJ1-6, with 11 bases matching TRBD1. The CDR3 runs 18 residues. With 1 base clipped from V and 5 bases from J, the junction kept 8 bases outside the gene matches. Per the germline V gene, CDR1 is SGHRS and CDR2 is YFSETQ. The chain's CDR3 is CASSLTGQGARNNSPLHF. CDR3 nucleotide sequence: TGCGCCAGCAGCTTGACCGGACAGGGGGCGAGGAATAATTCACCCCTCCACTTT.

The V call is TRBV11-3, the J call TRBJ2-1; 11 bases are a match to TRBD2. Germline V gives CDR1 SGHNT, CDR2 YENEEA. V shed 1 base and J 5 bases; nucleotides not matched to a gene: 4. This CDR3 contains 16 residues. CDR3 sequence reads: CASSLVLAGGDNEQFF. The CDR3 region has the DNA TGTGCCAGCAGCTTAGTTCTAGCGGGAGGTGACAATGAGCAGTTCTTC.

The chain employs TRBV14 and TRBJ1-3; D is ambiguous. V was trimmed by 1 base and J by 6 bases, leaving 4 bases between them. CDR1 is SGHDN and CDR2 is FVKESK in the germline V gene. The CDR3 has 12 residues. The CDR3 nucleotides are TGTGCCAGCAGCCAAGGCCTAAACACCATATATTTT. This gives the protein CASSQGLNTIYF.

The CDR3, as DNA: TGTGCCAGCAGCTTGGGGCGGCAGGGAGGAGTCCAGCCCCAGCATTTT. Its translation is CASSLGRQGGVQPQHF. V usage is TRBV7-8 and J usage is TRBJ1-5; tentatively, D is TRBD1 (5 bases). Germline values: CDR1 SGHVS, CDR2 FQNEAQ. Trimming took 3 bases from V and 7 from J, leaving 19 bases between them. CDR3 length equals 16 residues.

The V call is TRBV7-3, the J call TRBJ2-7; the match to TRBD1 covers 12 bases. V shed 2 bases and J 1 base; nucleotides not matched to a gene: 6. Germline V lookup: CDR1 SGHTA, CDR2 FQGTGA. The CDR3 is 17 amino acids. The CDR3 coding sequence is TGTGCCAGCAGCTTAGGGACAGGGGGCTTTCTATCCTACGAGCAGTACTTC. Amino acid sequence: CASSLGTGGFLSYEQYF. Supplemented by reference TRBV7-3 and TRBJ2-7, the full variable domain reads GAGVSQTPSNKVTEKGKYVELRCDPISGHTALYWYRQSLGQGPEFLIYFQGTGAADDSGLPNDRFFAVRPEGSVSTLKIQRTERGDSAVYLCASSLGTGGFLSYEQYFGPGTRLTVT.

The chain carries TRBV9 and TRBJ1-2; a possible D gene is TRBD1 (6 bases). Germline V gene data show CDR1 as SGDLS and CDR2 as YYNGEE. V lost 0 bases and J 0 bases, leaving 9 bases between the germline ends. The CDR3 is 15 residues long. The CDR3 region has the DNA TGTGCCAGCAGCGTAGGACAGGACACTAACTATGGCTACACCTTC. Translating gives CASSVGQDTNYGYTF. Using reference TRBV9 and TRBJ1-2 for the parts outside the CDR3, the full variable domain is DSGVTQTPKHLITATGQRVTLRCSPRSGDLSVYWYQQSLDQGLQFLIQYYNGEERAKGNILERFSAQQFPDLHSELNLSSLELGDSALYFCASSVGQDTNYGYTFGSGTRLTVV.

The count of this clone is one. The gene calls are TRBV7-3 and TRBJ2-7, with a possible D match to TRBD1 (6 bases). The CDR3 runs 13 residues. V lost 1 base and J 6 bases, leaving 10 bases between the germline ends. In germline, CDR1 is SGHTA, CDR2 FQGTGA. The CDR3 DNA sequence: TGTGCCAGCAGCTTAAACAGGGTGGGCGAGCAGTACTTC. Translated, it gives CASSLNRVGEQYF.

This chain joins TRBV30 and TRBJ1-4, with no clear D. V lost 3 bases and J lost 5, with 13 bases in between. The CDR3 length is 14 residues. Germline V gene lookup returns CDR1 GTSNPN and CDR2 SVGIG (reference sequence). Written as DNA, the CDR3 is TGTGCCTGGAGACCGGGCCGTTCGAATGAAAAACTGTTTTTT. This sequence encodes CAWRPGRSNEKLFF.

There are a few counts of this clone. The chain couples TRBV11-3 to TRBJ1-1; D unclear. The germline V gene has CDR1 SGHNT and CDR2 YENEEA. This CDR3 spans 14 amino acids. Trimming stripped 4 bases from V and 6 bases from J, with 15 bases between. CDR3 protein: CASSSGPAWAEAFF. CDR3 DNA sequence: TGTGCCAGCAGCTCCGGCCCAGCCTGGGCTGAAGCTTTCTTT.

The J gene is TRBJ2-7, the V gene TRBV19; 8 nucleotides agree with TRBD1. The CDR3 extends over 13 amino acids. V lost 6 bases, J lost 4 bases, and 5 bases stayed unmatched. Germline V gene data show CDR1 as LNHDA and CDR2 as SQIVND (reference sequence). CDR3 residues: CASRGRDRYEQYF. CDR3 sequence (DNA): TGTGCCAGTAGGGGTCGGGACAGGTACGAGCAGTACTTC.

The J gene is TRBJ2-1, the V gene TRBV7-2; 8 bases match TRBD2. V was clipped by 4 bases and J by 0 bases; unmatched bases: 2. The CDR3 is made up of 15 amino acids. The germline CDR1 and CDR2 sequences are SGHTA and FQGNSA. CDR3 bases: TGTGCCAGCAGCTACGGGGGGGCCTCCTACAATGAGCAGTTCTTC. Encoded protein: CASSYGGASYNEQFF.

This clone was observed once. V usage is TRBV9 and J usage is TRBJ1-1; a possible D gene is TRBD1 (5 bases). CDR1 and CDR2 (germline): SGDLS, YYNGEE. There are 13 residues in the CDR3. With 2 bases removed from V and 7 bases from J, the gap between germline ends came to 12 bases. CDR3 nucleotide sequence: TGTGCCAGCAGCGTTGCAGGGAGCAGTGAAGCTTTCTTT. Residues: CASSVAGSSEAFF.